The 9 T cell receptor beta chains reported below all come from one sample, sequenced in a study of blood T cell repertoires in COVID-19. Clones were sequenced by immunoSEQ multiplex PCR, and TCRdb holds only the in-frame ones, with some missing. The repertoire holds more than 200,000 clones, with roughly 85% as singletons. Sequenced material: peripheral blood. These receptors were collected from a woman in her 70s with active or convalescent COVID-19.

J is TRBJ1-1 and V is TRBV30, with D perhaps TRBD1 (5 bases). Germline V gene data show CDR1 as GTSNPN and CDR2 as SVGIG (reference sequence). V was cut by 0 bases and J by 0 bases, with 11 bases left in between. The CDR3 has 15 amino acids. The CDR3 loop reads CAWSVLGQMNTEAFF. The CDR3 nucleotides are TGTGCCTGGAGTGTACTGGGGCAGATGAACACTGAAGCTTTCTTT. The entire variable domain, with the rest obtained from reference TRBV30 and TRBJ1-1, is as follows: SQTIHQWPATLVQPVGSPLSLECTVEGTSNPNLYWYRQAAGRGLQLLFYSVGIGQISSEVPQNLSASRPQDRQFILSSKKLLLSDSGFYLCAWSVLGQMNTEAFFGQGTRLTVV.

The chain carries TRBV19 and TRBJ1-2; D is ambiguous. Germline lookup yields CDR1 LNHDA and CDR2 SQIVND (reference sequence). The V end was cut by 6 bases, the J end by 0 bases, with 23 bases between. This CDR3 contains 18 residues. CDR3 protein: CASSKGGPARTTNYGYTF. DNA for the CDR3: TGTGCCAGTAGCAAGGGAGGGCCCGCGAGGACTACTAACTATGGCTACACCTTC.

The rearrangement links TRBV7-3 to TRBJ2-2; D call uncertain. The CDR3 is made up of 15 amino acids. V gave up 0 bases and J gave up 4 bases, with 9 bases separating them. Looked up from germline, CDR1 is SGHTA and CDR2 is FQGTGA. CDR3 loop: CASSLTFPGTGELFF. In DNA form, the CDR3 reads TGTGCCAGCAGCTTAACGTTCCCGGGCACCGGGGAGCTGTTTTTT.

The chain couples TRBV5-1 to TRBJ1-1, with a possible D match to TRBD1 (5 bases). The CDR3 runs 13 residues. V was trimmed by 0 bases and J by 6 bases, leaving 9 bases between them. Looked up from germline, CDR1 is SGHRS and CDR2 is YFSETQ. The CDR3 loop is CASSLGGRPEAFF. Written as DNA, the CDR3 is TGCGCCAGCAGCTTGGGGGGCCGTCCTGAAGCTTTCTTT.

The V call is TRBV21-1, the J call TRBJ2-5; the table assigns TRBD1, which was not confirmed against the DNA. TRBV21-1 is tagged as a pseudogene. The CDR3 covers 15 residues. CDR3 DNA sequence: TGTGCCAGCAGCCCACCGGGACAGGGAGTGGAGACCCAGTACTTC. Amino acid sequence: CASSPPGQGVETQYF.

This chain connects TRBV11-2 to TRBJ1-4; D remains unclear. Germline V gives CDR1 SGHAT, CDR2 FQNNGV. Trimming took off 4 bases at V and 6 bases at J, with 12 bases between the two ends. This CDR3 has 14 residues. The CDR3 nucleotides read TGTGCCAGCAGCTCGTTTTACGGTGATGAAAAACTGTTTTTT. Translating gives CASSSFYGDEKLFF.

The CDR3 here is CSSRGVAGGVDTQYF. In DNA form, the CDR3 reads TGCAGTTCTCGTGGTGTCGCGGGGGGCGTAGATACGCAGTATTTT. The chain uses TRBV20-1 and TRBJ2-3, with TRBD2 matching 8 bases. The ends lost 8 bases at V and 5 bases at J; junction bases unmatched: 15. The CDR3 has 15 residues. The germline CDR1 and CDR2 sequences are DFQATT and SNEGSKA (reference sequence).

The chain recombines TRBV25-1 with TRBJ1-2; unclear D gene. CDR1 is MGHDK, CDR2 SYGVNS, per germline. The ends were cut back, 0 bases at V and 8 bases at J, with 13 bases in the middle. This CDR3 comprises 14 residues. The DNA for the CDR3 is TGTGCCAGCAGTGAATACGAGGCCCCCGGAGGCTACACCTTC. It translates to CASSEYEAPGGYTF.

V and J are TRBV28 and TRBJ1-1; a weak D match, TRBD1 (6 bases). Trimming left V 5 bases short and J 0 bases short, with 16 bases between. There are 16 residues in the CDR3. Looked up from germline, CDR1 is MDHEN and CDR2 is SYDVKM. This CDR3 is CASSGAGAVMNTEAFF. The CDR3 coding sequence is TGTGCCAGCAGTGGAGCGGGGGCGGTTATGAACACTGAAGCTTTCTTT. Full variable domain (outside the CDR3, taken from reference TRBV28 and TRBJ1-1): DVKVTQSSRYLVKRTGEKVFLECVQDMDHENMFWYRQDPGLGLRLIYFSYDVKMKEKGDIPEGYSVSREKKERFSLILESASTNQTSMYLCASSGAGAVMNTEAFFGQGTRLTVV.